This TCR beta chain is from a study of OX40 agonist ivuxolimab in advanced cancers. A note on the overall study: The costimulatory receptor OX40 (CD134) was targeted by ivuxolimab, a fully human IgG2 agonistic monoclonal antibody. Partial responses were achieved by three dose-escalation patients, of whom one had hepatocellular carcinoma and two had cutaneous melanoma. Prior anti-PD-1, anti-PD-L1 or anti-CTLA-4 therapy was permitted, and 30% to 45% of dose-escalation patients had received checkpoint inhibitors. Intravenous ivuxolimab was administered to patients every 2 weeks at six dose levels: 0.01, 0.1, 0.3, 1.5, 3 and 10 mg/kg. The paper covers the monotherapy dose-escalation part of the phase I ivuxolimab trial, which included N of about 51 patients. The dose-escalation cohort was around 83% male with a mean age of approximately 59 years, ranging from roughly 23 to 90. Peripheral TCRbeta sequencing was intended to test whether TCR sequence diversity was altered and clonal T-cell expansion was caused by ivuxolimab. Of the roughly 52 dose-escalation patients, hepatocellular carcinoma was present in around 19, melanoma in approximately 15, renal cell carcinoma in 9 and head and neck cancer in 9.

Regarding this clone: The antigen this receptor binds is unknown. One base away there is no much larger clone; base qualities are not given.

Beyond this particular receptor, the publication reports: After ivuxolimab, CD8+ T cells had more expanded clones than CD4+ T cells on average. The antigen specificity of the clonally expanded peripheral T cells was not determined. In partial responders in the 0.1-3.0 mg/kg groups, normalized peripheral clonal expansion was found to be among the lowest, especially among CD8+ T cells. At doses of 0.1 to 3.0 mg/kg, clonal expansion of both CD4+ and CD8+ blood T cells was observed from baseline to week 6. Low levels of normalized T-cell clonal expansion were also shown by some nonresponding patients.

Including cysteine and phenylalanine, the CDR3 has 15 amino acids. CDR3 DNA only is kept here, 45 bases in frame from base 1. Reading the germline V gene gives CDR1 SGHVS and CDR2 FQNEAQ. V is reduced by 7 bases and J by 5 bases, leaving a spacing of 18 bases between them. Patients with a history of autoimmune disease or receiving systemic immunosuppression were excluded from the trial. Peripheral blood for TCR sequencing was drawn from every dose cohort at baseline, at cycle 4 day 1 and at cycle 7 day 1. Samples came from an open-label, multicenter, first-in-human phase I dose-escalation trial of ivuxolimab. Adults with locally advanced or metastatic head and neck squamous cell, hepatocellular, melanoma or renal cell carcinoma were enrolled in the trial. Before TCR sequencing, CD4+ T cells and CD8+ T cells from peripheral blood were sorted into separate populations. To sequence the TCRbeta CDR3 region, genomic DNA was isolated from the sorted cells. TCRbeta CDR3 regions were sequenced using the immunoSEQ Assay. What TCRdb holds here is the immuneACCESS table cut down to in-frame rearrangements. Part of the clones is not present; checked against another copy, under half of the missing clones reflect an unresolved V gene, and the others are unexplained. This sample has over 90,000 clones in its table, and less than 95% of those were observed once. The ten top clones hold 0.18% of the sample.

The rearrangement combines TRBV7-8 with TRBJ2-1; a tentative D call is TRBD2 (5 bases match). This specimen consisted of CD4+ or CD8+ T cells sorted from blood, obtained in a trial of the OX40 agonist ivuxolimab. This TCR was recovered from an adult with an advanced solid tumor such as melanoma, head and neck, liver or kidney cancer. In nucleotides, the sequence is TGTGCCAGCACCCGAGACACTAGGGCCAACAATGAGCAGTTCTTC. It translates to CASTRDTRANNEQFF.